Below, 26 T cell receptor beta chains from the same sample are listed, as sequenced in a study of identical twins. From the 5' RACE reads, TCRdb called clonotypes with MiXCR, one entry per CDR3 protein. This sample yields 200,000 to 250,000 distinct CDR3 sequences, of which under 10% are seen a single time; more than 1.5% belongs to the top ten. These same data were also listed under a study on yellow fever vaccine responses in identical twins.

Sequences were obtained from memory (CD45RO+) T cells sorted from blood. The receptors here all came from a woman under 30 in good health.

This CDR3 reads CSARTGSYEYF. The CDR3 DNA sequence: TGCAGTGCTAGGACAGGGTCCTACGAGTACTTC. This chain joins TRBV20-1 and TRBJ2-7; TRBD1 matches 7 bases. Trimming at V came to 3 bases and at J to 11 bases, leaving 7 bases not matched to a gene. The CDR3 consists of 11 residues. Germline assignment: CDR1 DFQATT and CDR2 SNEGSKA (reference sequence).

CDR3 DNA sequence: TGTGCCAGCAGTTTATACGGGGGAGAGCAGTACTTC. Its translation: CASSLYGGEQYF. The V gene is TRBV27, the J gene TRBJ2-7; possibly TRBD2 for D (6 bases). CDR1 is MNHEY and CDR2 is SMNVEV in the germline V gene (reference sequence). The CDR3 spans 12 residues. V was pared by 1 base and J by 7 bases, with 8 bases between.

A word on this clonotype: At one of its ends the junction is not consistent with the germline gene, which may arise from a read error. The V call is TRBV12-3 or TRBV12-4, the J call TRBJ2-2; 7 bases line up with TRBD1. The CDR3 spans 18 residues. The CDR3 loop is CAISLVPGSAGGTGELFF. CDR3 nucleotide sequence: TGTGCCATCAGTTTAGTCCCGGGATCGGCAGGGGGTACCGGGGAGCTGTTTTTT.

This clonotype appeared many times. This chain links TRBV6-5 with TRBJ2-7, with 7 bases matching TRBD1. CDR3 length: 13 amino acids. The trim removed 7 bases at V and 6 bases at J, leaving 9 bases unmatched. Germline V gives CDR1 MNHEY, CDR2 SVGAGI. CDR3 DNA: TGTGCCAGCAATTTTCGGGACAGCGGCGAGCAGTACTTC. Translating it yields CASNFRDSGEQYF.

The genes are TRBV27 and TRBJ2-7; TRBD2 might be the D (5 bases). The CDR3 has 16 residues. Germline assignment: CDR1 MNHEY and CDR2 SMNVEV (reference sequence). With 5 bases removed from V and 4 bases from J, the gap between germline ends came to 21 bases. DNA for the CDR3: TGTGCCAGCAGTAGACGAAACACGGAGGAGTGGTACGAGCAGTACTTC. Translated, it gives CASSRRNTEEWYEQYF.

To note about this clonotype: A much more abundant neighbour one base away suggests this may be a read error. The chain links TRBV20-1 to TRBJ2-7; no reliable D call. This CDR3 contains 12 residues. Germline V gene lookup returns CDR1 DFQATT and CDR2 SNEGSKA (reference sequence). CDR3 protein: CSAQDGAYEHYF. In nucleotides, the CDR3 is TGCAGTGCTCAGGACGGAGCCTACGAGCACTACTTC.

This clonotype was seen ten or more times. The CDR3 DNA reads as TGTGCCATCAGTGAGTCAAATAAGCCGGAGCCCCAGCATTTT. Protein product: CAISESNKPEPQHF. V usage is TRBV10-3 and J usage is TRBJ1-5, with D uncertain. Trimming left V 0 bases short and J 8 bases short, with 11 bases between. The CDR3 contains 14 residues. CDR1 is ENHRY and CDR2 is SYGVKD in the germline V gene.

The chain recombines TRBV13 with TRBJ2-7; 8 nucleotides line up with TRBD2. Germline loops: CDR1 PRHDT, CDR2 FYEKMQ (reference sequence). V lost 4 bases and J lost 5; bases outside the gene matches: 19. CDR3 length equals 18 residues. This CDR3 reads CASSSVLLGLAGLNEQYF. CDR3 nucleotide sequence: TGTGCCAGCAGCTCTGTGCTCCTCGGCTTAGCGGGGTTGAACGAGCAGTACTTC.

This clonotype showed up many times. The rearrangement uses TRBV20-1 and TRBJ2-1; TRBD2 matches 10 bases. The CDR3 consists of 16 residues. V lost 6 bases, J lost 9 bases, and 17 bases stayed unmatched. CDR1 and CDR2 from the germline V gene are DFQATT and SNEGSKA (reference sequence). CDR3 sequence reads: CSATGGASGSSGEQFF. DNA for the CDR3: TGCAGTGCCACGGGTGGGGCTAGCGGGAGTTCGGGTGAGCAGTTCTTC.

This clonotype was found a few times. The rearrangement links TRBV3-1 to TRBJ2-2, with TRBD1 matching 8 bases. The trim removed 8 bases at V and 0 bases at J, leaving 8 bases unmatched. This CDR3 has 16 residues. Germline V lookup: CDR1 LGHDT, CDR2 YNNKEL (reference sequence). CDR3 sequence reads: CASEQGVKANTGELFF. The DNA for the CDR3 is TGTGCCAGCGAACAGGGGGTGAAGGCGAACACCGGGGAGCTGTTTTTT.

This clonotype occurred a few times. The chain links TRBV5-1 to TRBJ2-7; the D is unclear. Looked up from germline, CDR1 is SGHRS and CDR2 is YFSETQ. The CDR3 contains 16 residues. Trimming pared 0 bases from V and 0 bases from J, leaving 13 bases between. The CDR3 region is CASSLGLRGDSYEQYF. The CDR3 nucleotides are TGCGCCAGCAGCTTGGGTCTGCGCGGTGACTCCTACGAGCAGTACTTC.

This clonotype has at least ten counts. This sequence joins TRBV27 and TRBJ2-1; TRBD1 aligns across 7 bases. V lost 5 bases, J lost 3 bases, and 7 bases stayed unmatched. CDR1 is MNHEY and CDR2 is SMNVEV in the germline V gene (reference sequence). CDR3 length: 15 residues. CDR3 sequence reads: CASSPRTGGYNEQFF. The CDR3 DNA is TGTGCCAGCAGTCCCCGGACAGGCGGCTACAATGAGCAGTTCTTC.

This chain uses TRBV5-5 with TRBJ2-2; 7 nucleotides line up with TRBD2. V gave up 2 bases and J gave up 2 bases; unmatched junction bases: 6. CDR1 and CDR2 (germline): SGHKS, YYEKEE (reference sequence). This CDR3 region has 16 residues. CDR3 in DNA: TGTGCCAGCAGCTTTTTCGGCGGGAGAAACACCGGGGAGCTGTTTTTT. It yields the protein CASSFFGGRNTGELFF.

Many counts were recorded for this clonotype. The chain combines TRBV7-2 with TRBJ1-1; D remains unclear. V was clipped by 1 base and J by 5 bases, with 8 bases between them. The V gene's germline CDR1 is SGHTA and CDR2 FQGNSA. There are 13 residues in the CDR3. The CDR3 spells CASSLEGKTEAFF. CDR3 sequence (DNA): TGTGCCAGCAGCTTAGAGGGTAAGACTGAAGCTTTCTTT.

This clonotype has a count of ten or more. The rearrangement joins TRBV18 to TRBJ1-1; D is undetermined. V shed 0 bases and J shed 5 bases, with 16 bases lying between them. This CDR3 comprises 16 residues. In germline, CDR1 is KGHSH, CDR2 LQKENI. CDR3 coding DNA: TGTGCCAGCTCACCACCGATTTTGAGGGCTCGGACTGAAGCTTTCTTT. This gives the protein CASSPPILRARTEAFF.

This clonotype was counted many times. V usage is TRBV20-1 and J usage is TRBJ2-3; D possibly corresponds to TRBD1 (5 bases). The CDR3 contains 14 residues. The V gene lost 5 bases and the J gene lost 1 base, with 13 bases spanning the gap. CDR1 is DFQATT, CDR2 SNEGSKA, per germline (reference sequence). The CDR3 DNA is TGCAGTGCTGGGGTCGGCAGGGGCACAGATACGCAGTATTTT. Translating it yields CSAGVGRGTDTQYF.

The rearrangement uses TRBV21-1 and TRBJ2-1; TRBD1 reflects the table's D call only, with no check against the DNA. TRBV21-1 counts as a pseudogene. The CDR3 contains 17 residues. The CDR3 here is CASSKVPPGGSNNEQFF. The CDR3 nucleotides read TGTGCCAGCAGCAAAGTACCCCCAGGCGGCTCCAACAATGAGCAGTTCTTC.

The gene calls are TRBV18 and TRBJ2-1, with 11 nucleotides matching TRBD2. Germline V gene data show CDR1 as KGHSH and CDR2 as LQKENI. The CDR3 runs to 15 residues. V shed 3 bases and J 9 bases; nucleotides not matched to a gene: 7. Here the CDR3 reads CASSPAGTSGGEQFF. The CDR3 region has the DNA TGTGCCAGCTCACCCGCCGGGACTAGCGGAGGTGAGCAGTTCTTC.

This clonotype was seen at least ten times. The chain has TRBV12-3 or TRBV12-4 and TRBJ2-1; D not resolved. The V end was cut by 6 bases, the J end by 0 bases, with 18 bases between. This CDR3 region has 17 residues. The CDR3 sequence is CASRGGLGRSSYNEQFF. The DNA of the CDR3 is TGTGCCAGCAGGGGTGGCTTGGGTCGAAGCTCCTACAATGAGCAGTTCTTC.

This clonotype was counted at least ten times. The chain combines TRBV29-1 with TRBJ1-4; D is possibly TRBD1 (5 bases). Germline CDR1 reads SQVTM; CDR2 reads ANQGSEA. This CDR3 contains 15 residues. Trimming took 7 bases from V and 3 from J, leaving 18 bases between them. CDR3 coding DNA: TGCAGCGCGATACCGGCAGGGAACCCTAATGAAAAACTGTTTTTT. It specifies CSAIPAGNPNEKLFF.

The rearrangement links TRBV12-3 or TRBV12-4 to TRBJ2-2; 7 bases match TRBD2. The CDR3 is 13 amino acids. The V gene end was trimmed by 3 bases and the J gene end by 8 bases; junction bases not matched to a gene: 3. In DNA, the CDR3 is TGTGCCAGCAGTTTGGGGGAGGGAGGGGAGCTGTTTTTT. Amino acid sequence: CASSLGEGGELFF.

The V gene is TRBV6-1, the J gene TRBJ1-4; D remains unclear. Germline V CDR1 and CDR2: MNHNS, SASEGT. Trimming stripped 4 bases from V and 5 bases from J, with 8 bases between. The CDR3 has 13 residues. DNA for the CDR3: TGTGCCAGCAGTGCCCGCGGGAATGAAAAACTGTTTTTT. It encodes CASSARGNEKLFF.

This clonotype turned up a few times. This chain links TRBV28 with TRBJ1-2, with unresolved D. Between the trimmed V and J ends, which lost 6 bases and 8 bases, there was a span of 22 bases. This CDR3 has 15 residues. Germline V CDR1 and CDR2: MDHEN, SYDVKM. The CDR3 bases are TGTGCCAGCAGCCCTCTGGGCGCCGGAGCTCAAGGCTACACCTTC. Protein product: CASSPLGAGAQGYTF.

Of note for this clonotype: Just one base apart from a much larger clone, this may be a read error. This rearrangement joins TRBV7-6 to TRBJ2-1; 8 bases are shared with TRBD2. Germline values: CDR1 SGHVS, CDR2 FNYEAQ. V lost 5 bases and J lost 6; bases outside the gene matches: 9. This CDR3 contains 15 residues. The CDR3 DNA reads TGTGCCAGCAGCGACACTAGCGGACGTTTCAATGAGCAGTTCTTC. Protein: CASSDTSGRFNEQFF.

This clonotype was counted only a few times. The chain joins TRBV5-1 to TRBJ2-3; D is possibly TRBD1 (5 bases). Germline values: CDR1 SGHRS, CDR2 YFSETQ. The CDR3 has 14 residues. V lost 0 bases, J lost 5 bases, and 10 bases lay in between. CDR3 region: CASSLGQNRDTQYF. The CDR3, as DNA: TGCGCCAGCAGCTTGGGACAGAATCGAGATACGCAGTATTTT.

The CDR3 DNA sequence: TGTGCCAGCAGCTTATCGGCGGGAGGGGCCACAGATACGCAGTATTTT. It specifies CASSLSAGGATDTQYF. V usage is TRBV7-2 and J usage is TRBJ2-3; 9 bases are shared with TRBD2. Germline V CDR1 and CDR2: SGHTA, FQGNSA. CDR3 length equals 16 residues. Losses at the gene ends were 2 bases for V and 2 bases for J; bases not matched to a gene: 5.